These T cell receptor beta chains were read from a single sample in a study of T cell responses to AZD1222 COVID-19 vaccine. Profiled with immunoSEQ multiplex PCR; TCRdb holds only in-frame clones, not every one. The sample has about 140,000 clones; 90% to 95% are singletons. The material was peripheral blood, obtained on day 0 of MenACWY control vaccination. All receptors derive from an adult in good health. CDR3s include the opening cysteine and the closing phenylalanine or tryptophan.

V	J	CDR3
TRBV5-4	TRBJ2-7	CASSSATGGSYEQYF
TRBV15	TRBJ2-7	CATSEGMTYEQYF
TRBV28	TRBJ2-5	CASSLLTGEETQYF
TRBV28	TRBJ1-5	CASSRTANQPQHF
TRBV5-1	TRBJ1-6	CASSFGEGVIGTLHF
TRBV28	TRBJ2-5	CASSFEVMRTQYF
TRBV5-4	TRBJ2-7	CASTADRSYEQYF
TRBV18	TRBJ1-1	CASSPKGEGEAFF
TRBV2	TRBJ1-4	CASRGKDRVNEKLFF
TRBV10-3	TRBJ1-4	CAISESIGNEKLFF
TRBV24-1	TRBJ1-1	CATVTGANTEAFF
TRBV7-3	TRBJ2-3	CASSSDRRTDTQYF
TRBV27	TRBJ2-6	CASSLLASISGANVLTF
TRBV27	TRBJ1-5	CASSLGSGSNQPQHF
TRBV10-3	TRBJ2-1	CAIRPFRTSGTGDEQFF
TRBV5-5	TRBJ2-3	CASSLAEYTQYF
TRBV5-1	TRBJ1-2	CASSLQGAVDYGYTF
TRBV6-5	TRBJ1-1	CASSYRRARTEAFF
TRBV28	TRBJ2-5	CASRDTGGRETQYF
TRBV15	TRBJ2-7	CATSRDAGSYEQYF
TRBV28	TRBJ2-7	CASSSPLRDSTYEQYF
TRBV19	TRBJ2-7	CASSIIGTAPYEQYF
TRBV27	TRBJ1-3	CASSLSGDSGNTIYF
TRBV14	TRBJ2-3	CASSQLAGERTDTQYF
TRBV7-6	TRBJ2-3	CASSSQLNTVLEDTQYF
TRBV12-3/TRBV12-4	TRBJ1-1	CASSEGGGTEAFF
TRBV6-2/TRBV6-3	TRBJ2-1	CASSNRGGQNEQFF
TRBV30	TRBJ1-2	CAWTQGRYGYTF
TRBV2	TRBJ1-2	CASRRTDSNYGYTF
TRBV9	TRBJ2-1	CASSETRLHEQFF
TRBV12-3/TRBV12-4	TRBJ1-6	CASSPLGFQPLHF
TRBV28	TRBJ1-1	CASSFGQYPAFF